The clone carrying this TCR beta chain turned up a few times. This sample is drawn from a study of early T cells in non-severe SARS-CoV-2 infection. The V segment lost 8 bases and the J segment 5 bases; nucleotides outside the gene matches: 6. Germline values: CDR1 GTSNPN, CDR2 SVGIG (reference sequence). This CDR3 contains 11 residues. From the 5' RACE reads, TCRdb called clonotypes with MiXCR, one entry per CDR3 protein. The sample gives around 44,000 distinct CDR3 sequences, about 9.2% of which show up once; roughly 8.3% is in the top ten. This sequence was found in an adult who was a healthcare worker with PCR-confirmed SARS-CoV-2 infection or an uninfected control (not recorded which). The chain uses TRBV30 and TRBJ2-7; 7 nucleotides line up with TRBD1. Sequencing was performed on whole blood. The CDR3 region has the DNA TGTGCCAGGAACAGGGGCCACGAGCAGTACTTC. Translated, it gives CARNRGHEQYF. Full variable domain (rest looked up from reference TRBV30 and TRBJ2-7): SQTIHQWPATLVQPVGSPLSLECTVEGTSNPNLYWYRQAAGRGLQLLFYSVGIGQISSEVPQNLSASRPQDRQFILSSKKLLLSDSGFYLCARNRGHEQYFGPGTRLTVT.